The source of this T cell receptor (beta chain) is a study of cytomegalovirus exposure and HLA in healthy donors. The CDR3 contains 15 residues. The V gene lost 0 bases and the J gene lost 6 bases, with 13 bases spanning the gap. Germline CDR1 MRHNA, CDR2 SNTAGT. The repertoire was sequenced with immunoSEQ multiplex PCR; TCRdb's copy has only in-frame clones and lacks some. The sample has 90,000 to 130,000 clones, about 85% seen once. V gene TRBV6-4 combines with J gene TRBJ2-3; tentatively, D is TRBD2 (5 bases). Material: PBMCs. The source of this sequence is a woman between 18 and 29 years old in good health and CMV-seronegative. CDR3 bases: TGTGCCAGCAGTGACTCGAGCGGCCCCTCGGATACGCAGTATTTT. It encodes CASSDSSGPSDTQYF.